A selection of T cell receptor beta chains follows, all from one sample in a study of regulatory T cells in long-lasting Graves disease. TCRdb re-called the multiplex PCR reads with MiXCR, one entry per CDR3 protein. This sample has about 400,000 distinct CDR3 sequences, with 15% to 20% found just once. The same data also contributed to another study, on T cells in Graves' hyperthyroidism and ophthalmopathy.

The input for sequencing was peripheral blood mononuclear cells (PBMCs), taken at new diagnosis, from a patient treated with antithyroid drugs. These receptors all come from a young woman with Graves disease. The CDR3 runs from the conserved cysteine through the conserved F or W. The D gene is left open where the match is weak. Part of the rows lack a size; the others show once, few, many or a class for expanded clones.

J gene: TRBJ2-7
V gene: TRBV6-5
clone size: many
D gene: NA
CDR3 DNA: TGTGCCAGCAGTTACGGGCACTCCTACGAGCAGTACTTC
CDR3 protein: CASSYGHSYEQYF

J gene: TRBJ2-3
V gene: TRBV2
clone size: many
D gene: NA
CDR3 DNA: TGTGCCAGCAGTGTACCTCCGGCCGGTCCCACAGATACGCAGTATTTT
CDR3 protein: CASSVPPAGPTDTQYF

J gene: TRBJ2-1
V gene: TRBV18
clone size: many
D gene: NA
CDR3 DNA: TGTGCCAGCTCACCTTACGGGTCAGGGATAGTGGATGAGCAGTTCTTC
CDR3 protein: CASSPYGSGIVDEQFF

J gene: TRBJ2-3
V gene: TRBV27
clone size: many
D gene: TRBD2
CDR3 DNA: TGTGCCAGCAGTAGAGGGACTAGCGGAAGCACAGATACGCAGTATTTT
CDR3 protein: CASSRGTSGSTDTQYF

J gene: TRBJ1-3
V gene: TRBV3-1
clone size: NA
D gene: NA
CDR3 DNA: TGTGCCAGCAGCCAGCCCTTCTCTGGAAACACCATATATTTT
CDR3 protein: CASSQPFSGNTIYF

J gene: TRBJ1-1
V gene: TRBV19
clone size: NA
D gene: TRBD1
CDR3 DNA: TGTGCCAGTAGACCCCTTGACAGGGGACGGAACACTGAAGCTTTCTTT
CDR3 protein: CASRPLDRGRNTEAFF

J gene: TRBJ1-2
V gene: TRBV6-1
clone size: NA
D gene: NA
CDR3 DNA: TGTGCCAGCGGAGCGACAGCCTACTATGGCTACACCTTC
CDR3 protein: CASGATAYYGYTF

J gene: TRBJ1-6
V gene: TRBV7-2
clone size: many
D gene: NA
CDR3 DNA: TGTGCCAGCAGCAAGTGGGCAGGGAAGAAGGATTCACCCCTCCACTTT
CDR3 protein: CASSKWAGKKDSPLHF

J gene: TRBJ1-2
V gene: TRBV28
clone size: NA
D gene: NA
CDR3 DNA: TGTGCCAGCACTGAACGGGGGGAGGTGAGGGGCTACACCTTC
CDR3 protein: CASTERGEVRGYTF

J gene: TRBJ1-6
V gene: TRBV6-2/TRBV6-3
clone size: NA
D gene: NA
CDR3 DNA: TGTGCCAGCAGGATACTCACTCGGGGGTATAATTCACCCCTCCACTTT
CDR3 protein: CASRILTRGYNSPLHF

J gene: TRBJ2-3
V gene: TRBV4-1
clone size: NA
D gene: NA
CDR3 DNA: TGCGCCAGCAGCCAAGGGGGAGACCTAGCGCGAGATACGCCGTATTTT
CDR3 protein: CASSQGGDLARDTPYF

J gene: TRBJ2-7
V gene: TRBV2
clone size: many
D gene: TRBD2
CDR3 DNA: TGTGCCAGCACCCAGCGGGGGGGCTATTACGAGCAGTACTTC
CDR3 protein: CASTQRGGYYEQYF

J gene: TRBJ2-1
V gene: TRBV6-1
clone size: many
D gene: NA
CDR3 DNA: TGTGCCAGCAGACTTTGGGAGACTGAGGGTGAGCAGTTCTTC
CDR3 protein: CASRLWETEGEQFF

J gene: TRBJ2-1
V gene: TRBV5-4
clone size: many
D gene: TRBD1
CDR3 DNA: TGTGCCAGCAGCAGGGACAGGAATGAGCAGTTCTTC
CDR3 protein: CASSRDRNEQFF

J gene: TRBJ2-7
V gene: TRBV2
clone size: many
D gene: NA
CDR3 DNA: TGTGCCAGTAAAGAGGGGGGGCCAACCTCCTACGAGCAGTACTTC
CDR3 protein: CASKEGGPTSYEQYF

J gene: TRBJ2-1
V gene: TRBV28
clone size: many
D gene: NA
CDR3 DNA: TGTGCCACCGAGAGCCTTTACAATGAGCAGTTCTTC
CDR3 protein: CATESLYNEQFF

J gene: TRBJ1-1
V gene: TRBV29-1
clone size: NA
D gene: NA
CDR3 DNA: TGCAGCGTTGAACGAGGGGGAAGGGCTGAAGCTTTCTTT
CDR3 protein: CSVERGGRAEAFF

J gene: TRBJ2-7
V gene: TRBV20-1
clone size: few
D gene: TRBD1
CDR3 DNA: TGCAGTGCTAGACGGACAGGCCTTCAGTACGAGCAGTACTTC
CDR3 protein: CSARRTGLQYEQYF

J gene: TRBJ2-1
V gene: TRBV7-6
clone size: many
D gene: TRBD2
CDR3 DNA: TGTGCCAGCAGCTTACTAGCGGGAAACCAATACAATGAGCAGTTCTTC
CDR3 protein: CASSLLAGNQYNEQFF

J gene: TRBJ2-1
V gene: TRBV7-2
clone size: many
D gene: TRBD2
CDR3 DNA: TGTGCCAGCAGCTTAGGAGCCCTAGCGGGGACGGATGAGCAGTTCTTC
CDR3 protein: CASSLGALAGTDEQFF

J gene: TRBJ2-1
V gene: TRBV27
clone size: NA
D gene: TRBD1
CDR3 DNA: TGTGCCAGCAGTTTGTTTGGGCAGGGGGTCAATGAGCAGTTCTTC
CDR3 protein: CASSLFGQGVNEQFF

J gene: TRBJ2-3
V gene: TRBV19
clone size: few
D gene: NA
CDR3 DNA: TGTGCCAGTAGTATAGCGGTGGGGCCAGATACGCAGTATTTT
CDR3 protein: CASSIAVGPDTQYF

J gene: TRBJ1-4
V gene: TRBV30
clone size: NA
D gene: NA
CDR3 DNA: TGTGCCTGGACCCCAGCAATTCCCGGTAGTGAAAAACTGTTTTTT
CDR3 protein: CAWTPAIPGSEKLFF

J gene: TRBJ2-1
V gene: TRBV6-2/TRBV6-3
clone size: many
D gene: NA
CDR3 DNA: TGTGCCAGCAGTTACAAGGGCAATGAGCAGTTCTTC
CDR3 protein: CASSYKGNEQFF

J gene: TRBJ2-1
V gene: TRBV15
clone size: many
D gene: TRBD2
CDR3 DNA: TGTGCCACCAGCCCCCTCGGGGGGAAGCAGTTCTTC
CDR3 protein: CATSPLGGKQFF

J gene: TRBJ2-7
V gene: TRBV28
clone size: many
D gene: NA
CDR3 DNA: TGTGCCAGCAGTCACCTAGGCGGTTACGAGCAGTACTTC
CDR3 protein: CASSHLGGYEQYF

J gene: TRBJ2-7
V gene: TRBV4-1
clone size: few
D gene: NA
CDR3 DNA: TGCGCCAGCAGCCAAGCAAATCCTTTCGGGGGGCCGACGGGAACCTACGAGCAGTACTTC
CDR3 protein: CASSQANPFGGPTGTYEQYF

J gene: TRBJ2-3
V gene: TRBV3-1
clone size: many
D gene: TRBD1
CDR3 DNA: TGTGCCAGCAGCCACCGACAGGGTAGCTGGTATTTT
CDR3 protein: CASSHRQGSWYF

J gene: TRBJ2-6
V gene: TRBV7-2
clone size: few
D gene: NA
CDR3 DNA: TGTGCCAGCAGCCCCAGGGAAGCTGGGGCCAACGTCCTGACTTTC
CDR3 protein: CASSPREAGANVLTF

J gene: TRBJ1-4
V gene: TRBV2
clone size: many
D gene: TRBD1
CDR3 DNA: TGTGCCAGCAGTGTTCACGGGACAGGGAATGAAAAACTGTTTTTT
CDR3 protein: CASSVHGTGNEKLFF

J gene: TRBJ2-7
V gene: TRBV6-1
clone size: many
D gene: TRBD2
CDR3 DNA: TGTGCCAGCAGCCAAGGACTAGCGGGTACGAGCTCCTACGAGCAGTACTTC
CDR3 protein: CASSQGLAGTSSYEQYF

J gene: TRBJ1-3
V gene: TRBV29-1
clone size: many
D gene: NA
CDR3 DNA: TGCAGCGTTGATGCAGGGAGTGGAAACACCATATATTTT
CDR3 protein: CSVDAGSGNTIYF

J gene: TRBJ2-1
V gene: TRBV18
clone size: many
D gene: NA
CDR3 DNA: TGTGCCAGCTCCCCTTACGCCCAGAGCTCCTACAATGAGCAGTTCTTC
CDR3 protein: CASSPYAQSSYNEQFF

J gene: TRBJ2-1
V gene: TRBV4-1
clone size: many
D gene: NA
CDR3 DNA: TGCGCCAGCAGCCAAGACGCACTGGGGCTGGGTGAGCAGTTCTTC
CDR3 protein: CASSQDALGLGEQFF

J gene: TRBJ2-3
V gene: TRBV20-1
clone size: NA
D gene: NA
CDR3 DNA: TGCAGTGCAAACGGGGTCGGGACAGATACGCAGTATTTT
CDR3 protein: CSANGVGTDTQYF

J gene: TRBJ2-3
V gene: TRBV2
clone size: many
D gene: TRBD2
CDR3 DNA: TGTGCCAGCAGTGAGGGACGACTAGCGGGAAGCACAGATACGCAGTATTTT
CDR3 protein: CASSEGRLAGSTDTQYF

J gene: TRBJ2-1
V gene: TRBV19
clone size: few
D gene: TRBD2
CDR3 DNA: TGTGCCAGTAGTACCAAGCGGGAGGGCCGGAGGAATGAGCAGTTCTTC
CDR3 protein: CASSTKREGRRNEQFF

J gene: TRBJ2-7
V gene: TRBV29-1
clone size: many
D gene: TRBD2
CDR3 DNA: TGCAGCGCCGCGCTGGCTAGCGGGAGTGGCGAGCAGTACTTC
CDR3 protein: CSAALASGSGEQYF

J gene: TRBJ2-3
V gene: TRBV12-3/TRBV12-4
clone size: many
D gene: TRBD1
CDR3 DNA: TGTGCCAGCAATTCGCCAAGGGACAGTAGCACAGATACGCAGTATTTT
CDR3 protein: CASNSPRDSSTDTQYF

J gene: TRBJ2-3
V gene: TRBV6-2/TRBV6-3
clone size: few
D gene: NA
CDR3 DNA: TGTGCCAGCTTGACTCCGGGCACAGATACGCAGTATTTT
CDR3 protein: CASLTPGTDTQYF

J gene: TRBJ2-1
V gene: TRBV20-1
clone size: few
D gene: TRBD2
CDR3 DNA: TGCAGTGCGCTGGGACTAGATGAGTTCTTC
CDR3 protein: CSALGLDEFF

J gene: TRBJ2-7
V gene: TRBV9
clone size: NA
D gene: TRBD1
CDR3 DNA: TGTGCCAGCAGCGCCACGGACAGGGTGGGATCCTACGAGCAGTACTTC
CDR3 protein: CASSATDRVGSYEQYF

J gene: TRBJ2-1
V gene: TRBV3-1
clone size: many
D gene: NA
CDR3 DNA: TGTGCCAGCAGCCAAGAAACTCTGGGGGAGCAGTTCTTC
CDR3 protein: CASSQETLGEQFF

J gene: TRBJ2-2
V gene: TRBV4-1
clone size: NA
D gene: NA
CDR3 DNA: TGCGCCAGCAGCCAAGCGCGGAGTGGGGAGCTGTTTTTT
CDR3 protein: CASSQARSGELFF

J gene: TRBJ1-5
V gene: TRBV7-8
clone size: few
D gene: NA
CDR3 DNA: TGTGCCAGCAGCTTAGCGAGGAACAGGGTTAGCAATCAGCCCCAGCATTTT
CDR3 protein: CASSLARNRVSNQPQHF

J gene: TRBJ2-3
V gene: TRBV5-1
clone size: many
D gene: NA
CDR3 DNA: TGCGCCAGCAGCTTTCTTACCGGGAGCACAGATACGCAGTATTTT
CDR3 protein: CASSFLTGSTDTQYF

J gene: TRBJ2-1
V gene: TRBV7-9
clone size: many
D gene: TRBD2
CDR3 DNA: TGTGCCAGCAGCAGTACTAGCGGGAGGGCCTCTGAGCAGTTCTTC
CDR3 protein: CASSSTSGRASEQFF

J gene: TRBJ1-1
V gene: TRBV18
clone size: many
D gene: NA
CDR3 DNA: TGTGCCAGCTCCGCTAGGCCTGGAGCCCTGAACACTGAAGCTTTCTTT
CDR3 protein: CASSARPGALNTEAFF

J gene: TRBJ2-1
V gene: TRBV5-1
clone size: many
D gene: TRBD2
CDR3 DNA: TGCGCCAGCAGCTTGTACACTAGCGGGAGTATAACCTACAATGAGCAGTTCTTC
CDR3 protein: CASSLYTSGSITYNEQFF

J gene: TRBJ2-3
V gene: TRBV6-1
clone size: many
D gene: NA
CDR3 DNA: TGTGCCAGCAGTCGATCAACCGGGACACGGGATACGCAGTATTTT
CDR3 protein: CASSRSTGTRDTQYF

J gene: TRBJ1-1
V gene: TRBV4-1
clone size: NA
D gene: NA
CDR3 DNA: TGCGCCAGCAGCCAAGGGGCAGGGTGGAAAACTGAAGCTTTCTTT
CDR3 protein: CASSQGAGWKTEAFF

J gene: TRBJ2-7
V gene: TRBV4-1
clone size: NA
D gene: TRBD1
CDR3 DNA: TGCGCCAGCAGCCATCCGGGACAGGGGCTGTACGAGCAGTACTTC
CDR3 protein: CASSHPGQGLYEQYF

J gene: TRBJ2-2
V gene: TRBV5-1
clone size: NA
D gene: TRBD1
CDR3 DNA: TGCGCCAGCAGCACGAGGGGACAGGACACCGGGGAGCTGTTTTTT
CDR3 protein: CASSTRGQDTGELFF

J gene: TRBJ2-3
V gene: TRBV30
clone size: many
D gene: TRBD2
CDR3 DNA: TGTGCCTGGAAGCGGGGGCTCACAGATACGCAGTATTTT
CDR3 protein: CAWKRGLTDTQYF

J gene: TRBJ2-1
V gene: TRBV4-1
clone size: few
D gene: TRBD2
CDR3 DNA: TGCGCCAGCAGTGTCGGGGGGGCCTATGAGCAGTTCTTC
CDR3 protein: CASSVGGAYEQFF